Below, 7 T cell receptor beta chains from the same sample are listed, as sequenced in a study of a mutant IDH1 vaccine in newly diagnosed glioma. Their target antigens are unknown. Time point noted: week 35, safety follow-up. Doses comprised 300 ug of mutant IDH1 20-mer peptide each, plus topical imiquimod. Repertoires were generated with immunoSEQ multiplex PCR, while TCRdb's copy carries only in-frame clones and drops some. The table shows about 46,000 clones, with around 92% occurring only once. The specimen comprised PBMCs, sampled from a glioma patient whose treatment included an IDH1 peptide vaccine. These receptors all come from a man aged 50 or older with glioma.

The gene calls are TRBV9 and TRBJ1-1; 7 bases are a match to TRBD1. The length of the CDR3 is 15 residues. V lost 4 bases to trimming and J lost 3 bases; unmatched junction nucleotides: 9. The germline CDR1 and CDR2 sequences are SGDLS and YYNGEE. The CDR3 is CASSIRQGPDTEAFF. CDR3 nucleotide sequence: TGTGCCAGCAGCATACGACAGGGCCCGGACACTGAAGCTTTCTTT.

The chain is built from TRBV28 and TRBJ1-4; D is uncertain. The V end lost 4 bases, the J end lost 7 bases, and 13 bases lay between the germline ends. CDR1 is MDHEN, CDR2 SYDVKM, per germline. The CDR3 runs 14 residues. CDR3 bases: TGTGCCAGCAGTTCGTCCCTCCAATCTGAAAAACTGTTTTTT. Protein product: CASSSSLQSEKLFF.

The chain employs TRBV4-3 and TRBJ1-2, with 8 bases lining up with TRBD1. J gave up 4 bases and V 5 bases, and 6 bases lay outside the gene matches. CDR3 length: 14 amino acids. Germline CDR1 is LGHNA and CDR2 is YSLEER. CDR3 protein: CASSEGQGSYGYTF. CDR3 DNA sequence: TGCGCCAGCAGCGAAGGACAGGGCTCCTATGGCTACACCTTC.

The chain carries TRBV30 and TRBJ1-6; possible D gene TRBD1, 5 bases. Germline CDR1 GTSNPN, CDR2 SVGIG (reference sequence). The CDR3 is 14 amino acids. With 3 bases removed from V and 7 bases from J, the gap between germline ends came to 13 bases. This CDR3 is CAWRVGLGNSPLHF. CDR3 DNA: TGTGCCTGGAGGGTGGGGCTAGGGAATTCACCCCTCCACTTT.

V and J are TRBV19 and TRBJ2-7, with TRBD2 matching over 11 bases. The ends lost 4 bases at V and 2 bases at J; junction bases unmatched: 4. Germline V gives CDR1 LNHDA, CDR2 SQIVND (reference sequence). The CDR3 runs to 15 residues. CDR3 in amino acids: CASSTTSGTTYEQYF. The CDR3, as DNA: TGTGCCAGTAGTACGACTAGCGGGACTACCTACGAGCAGTACTTC.

Here the CDR3 reads CASSQDVSSYEQYF. The CDR3 DNA reads as TGTGCCAGCAGCCAAGATGTTAGCTCCTACGAGCAGTACTTC. This chain links TRBV4-2 with TRBJ2-7; D is undetermined. Germline V gene data show CDR1 as LGHNA and CDR2 as YNFKEQ. V lost 0 bases and J 0 bases, leaving 6 bases between the germline ends. The CDR3 is 14 amino acids.

The chain is built from TRBV2 and TRBJ2-6, with TRBD2 as a possible D gene (5 bases). Trimming pared 5 bases from V and 4 bases from J, leaving 15 bases between. This CDR3 region has 16 residues. Germline CDR1 is SNHLY and CDR2 is FYNNEI. CDR3 in DNA: TGTGCCAGCAGTCCACCCGGGGTGCCCGGGGCCAACGTCCTGACTTTC. Translation: CASSPPGVPGANVLTF.